This TCR beta chain was found in a study of CD8+CD57+ T cells in acquired aplastic anemia. Study-level findings and limits: Controls and patients did not differ significantly in CD8+ Simpson's diversity.

Regarding this clonotype: The antigen is unknown.

CD8+CD57+ cell expansion had been shown by flow cytometry in patients chosen for sequencing. TCR beta VDJ and CDR3 profiles were obtained from a genomic DNA template. One entry per CDR3 protein, called by TCRdb with MiXCR from the reads. Here the sample spans around 210,000 distinct CDR3 sequences, approximately 65% being singletons. V lost 1 base and J 0 bases, leaving 13 bases between the germline ends. The germline CDR1 and CDR2 sequences are DFQATT and SNEGSKA (reference sequence). There are 15 residues in the CDR3. The sample comprised sorted CD4+, CD8+, or CD8+CD57+ T cells (not recorded which) from PBMCs. V usage is TRBV20-1 and J usage is TRBJ2-7; D is unresolved. The TCR comes from a human donor with aplastic anemia. DNA for the CDR3: TGCAGTGCTAGAGTTGTAGCATATTACTCCTACGAGCAGTACTTC. Protein sequence: CSARVVAYYSYEQYF.